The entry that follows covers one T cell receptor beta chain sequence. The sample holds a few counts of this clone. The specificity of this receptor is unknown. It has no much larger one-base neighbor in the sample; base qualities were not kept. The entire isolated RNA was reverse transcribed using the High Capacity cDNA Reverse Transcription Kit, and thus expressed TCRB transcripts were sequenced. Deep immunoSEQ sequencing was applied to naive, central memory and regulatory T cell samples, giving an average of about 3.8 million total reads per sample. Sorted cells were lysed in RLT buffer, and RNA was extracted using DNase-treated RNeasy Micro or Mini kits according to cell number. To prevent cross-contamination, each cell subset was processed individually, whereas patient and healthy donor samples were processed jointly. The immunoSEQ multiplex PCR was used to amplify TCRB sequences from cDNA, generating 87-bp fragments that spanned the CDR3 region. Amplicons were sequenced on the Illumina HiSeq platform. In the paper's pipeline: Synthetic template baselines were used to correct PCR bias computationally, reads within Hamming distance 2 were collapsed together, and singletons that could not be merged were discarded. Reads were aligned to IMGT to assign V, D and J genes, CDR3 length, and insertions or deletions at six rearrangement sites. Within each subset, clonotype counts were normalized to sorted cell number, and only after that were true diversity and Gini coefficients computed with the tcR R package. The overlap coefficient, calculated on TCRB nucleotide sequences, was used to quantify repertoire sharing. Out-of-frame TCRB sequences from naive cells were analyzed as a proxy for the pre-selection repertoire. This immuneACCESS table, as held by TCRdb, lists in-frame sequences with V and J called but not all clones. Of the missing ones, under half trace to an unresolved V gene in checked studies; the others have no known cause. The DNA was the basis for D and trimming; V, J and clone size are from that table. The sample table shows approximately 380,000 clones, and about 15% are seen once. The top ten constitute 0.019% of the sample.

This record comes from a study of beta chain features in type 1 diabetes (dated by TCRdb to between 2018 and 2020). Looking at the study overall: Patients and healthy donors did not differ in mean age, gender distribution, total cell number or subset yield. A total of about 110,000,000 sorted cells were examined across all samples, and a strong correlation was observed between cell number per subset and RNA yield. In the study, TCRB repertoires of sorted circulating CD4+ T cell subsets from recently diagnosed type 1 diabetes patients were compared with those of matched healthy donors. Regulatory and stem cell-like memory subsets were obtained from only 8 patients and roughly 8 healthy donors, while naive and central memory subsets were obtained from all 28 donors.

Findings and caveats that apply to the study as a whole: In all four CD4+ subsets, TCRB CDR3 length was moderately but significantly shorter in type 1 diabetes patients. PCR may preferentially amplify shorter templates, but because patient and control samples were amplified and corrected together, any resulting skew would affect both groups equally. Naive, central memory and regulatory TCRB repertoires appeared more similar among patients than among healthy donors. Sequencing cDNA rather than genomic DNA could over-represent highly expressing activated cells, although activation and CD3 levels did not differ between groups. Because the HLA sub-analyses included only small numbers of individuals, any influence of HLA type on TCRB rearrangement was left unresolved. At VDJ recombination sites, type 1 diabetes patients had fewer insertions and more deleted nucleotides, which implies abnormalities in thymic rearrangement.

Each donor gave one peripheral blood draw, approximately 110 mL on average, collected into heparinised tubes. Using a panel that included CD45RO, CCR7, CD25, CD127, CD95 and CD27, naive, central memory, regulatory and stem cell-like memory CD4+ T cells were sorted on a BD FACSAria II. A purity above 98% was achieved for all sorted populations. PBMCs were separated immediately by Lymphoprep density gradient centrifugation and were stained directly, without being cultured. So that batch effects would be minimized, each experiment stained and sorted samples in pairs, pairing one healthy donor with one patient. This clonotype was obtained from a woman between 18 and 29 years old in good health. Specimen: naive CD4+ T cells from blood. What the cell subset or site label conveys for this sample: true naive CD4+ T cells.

This receptor has the CDR3 CSVDYTDTQYF. The DNA is TGCAGCGTTGACTACACAGATACGCAGTATTTT. Recombination connected TRBV29-1 to TRBJ2-3; the D gene assignment is ambiguous. The germline V gene yields SQVTM for CDR1 and ANQGSEA for CDR2. The CDR3 runs 11 amino acids, cysteine and phenylalanine included. Just CDR3 DNA is preserved here, 33 bases in frame from base 1. Trimming takes 3 bases from V and 2 bases from J, and the germline ends sit 3 bases apart.